These 31 T cell receptor beta chains came from one sample sequenced in a study of cytomegalovirus exposure and HLA in healthy donors. The PCR used 60 Vbeta and 13 Jbeta primers. The method was immunoSEQ multiplex PCR; TCRdb's version includes in-frame clones alone and lacks a portion of them. The repertoire holds 170,000 or so clones, with 84% as singletons. Sequenced: PBMCs. These receptors all stem from a girl aged 5-17 years in good health and CMV-seropositive.

V and J are TRBV7-6 and TRBJ2-5; 7 bases line up with TRBD2. V shed 3 bases, J shed 2 bases, and the junction held 3 bases outside the gene matches. Per germline, CDR1 SGHVS and CDR2 FNYEAQ. The CDR3 extends over 14 amino acids. CDR3 amino acids: CASSLGGIQETQYF. The DNA of the CDR3 is TGTGCCAGCAGCTTGGGAGGGATTCAAGAGACCCAGTACTTC. The variable domain in full, with the rest retrieved from reference TRBV7-6 and TRBJ2-5, is GAGVSQSPRYKVTKRGQDVALRCDPISGHVSLYWYRQALGQGPEFLTYFNYEAQQDKSGLPNDRFSAERPEGSISTLTIQRTEQRDSAMYRCASSLGGIQETQYFGPGTRLLVL.

CDR3 DNA: TGTGCCAGCAGTCGGGTGCGAGCAGGGAACAATGAGCAGTTCTTC. Translated: CASSRVRAGNNEQFF. J is TRBJ2-1 and V is TRBV5-4; perhaps TRBD1 as D (5 bases). The germline CDR1 and CDR2 sequences are SGHNT and YYREEE (reference sequence). Trimming removed 5 bases at V and 5 bases at J, with 17 bases between. The CDR3 spans 15 residues.

V gene TRBV9 combines with J gene TRBJ1-2; the D gene is possibly TRBD1 (5 bases). Germline V gives CDR1 SGDLS, CDR2 YYNGEE. Trimming stripped 4 bases from V and 11 bases from J, with 15 bases between. The CDR3 sequence is 12 residues long. Written as DNA, the CDR3 is TGTGCCAGCAGCACCGGGGGTAATTTATACACCTTC. It codes for CASSTGGNLYTF.

This chain links TRBV29-1 with TRBJ1-1, with 8 positions matching TRBD1. V lost 0 bases and J lost 2; bases outside the gene matches: 5. The CDR3 has 15 residues. Per germline, CDR1 SQVTM and CDR2 ANQGSEA. CDR3 DNA sequence: TGCAGCGTTGAAGAAACCGGGACAGGTAACACTGAAGCTTTCTTT. Protein: CSVEETGTGNTEAFF. Drawing the rest from reference TRBV29-1 and TRBJ1-1, the complete variable domain is SAVISQKPSRDICQRGTSLTIQCQVDSQVTMMFWYRQQPGQSLTLIATANQGSEATYESGFVIDKFPISRPNLTFSTLTVSNMSPEDSSIYLCSVEETGTGNTEAFFGQGTRLTVV.

The gene calls are TRBV15 and TRBJ2-3; 10 bases are shared with TRBD1. The junction had 8 bases not matched to a gene; V was cut back by 5 bases and J by 6 bases. Germline V gives CDR1 LNHNV, CDR2 YYDKDF (reference sequence). This CDR3 has 15 amino acids. The CDR3 loop reads CATSPRQGAGDTQYF. The CDR3 nucleotides are TGTGCCACCAGCCCCCGACAGGGGGCGGGGGATACGCAGTATTTT.

The chain joins TRBV5-6 to TRBJ1-1; no definite D call. V gave up 0 bases and J gave up 2 bases, with 11 bases separating them. Germline lookup yields CDR1 SGHDT and CDR2 YYEEEE. The CDR3 is made up of 15 amino acids. CDR3 sequence: CASSLAVFFNTEAFF. CDR3 DNA sequence: TGTGCCAGCAGCTTGGCGGTCTTTTTTAACACTGAAGCTTTCTTT.

This clone was counted only a few times. The rearrangement links TRBV10-3 to TRBJ2-7, with 7 nucleotides matching TRBD1. Germline loops: CDR1 ENHRY, CDR2 SYGVKD. The CDR3 runs 12 residues. V lost 7 bases, J lost 4 bases, and 4 bases stayed unmatched. DNA for the CDR3: TGTGCCATCAAGGGACAGAATTACGAGCAGTACTTC. It codes for CAIKGQNYEQYF.

The chain carries TRBV5-1 and TRBJ1-2, with 10 bases lining up with TRBD1. After removal of 0 bases from V and 5 bases from J, the junction contained 4 bases not matched to a gene. The CDR3 is made up of 15 amino acids. The germline V gene has CDR1 SGHRS and CDR2 YFSETQ. CDR3 DNA: TGCGCCAGCAGCTTGGGGGGGACAGGGGAGTATGGCTACACCTTC. This translates into CASSLGGTGEYGYTF.

The chain combines TRBV15 with TRBJ1-2; 10 bases are shared with TRBD1. V trimming: 3 bases; J trimming: 4 bases; junction bases outside the gene matches: 8. Germline assignment: CDR1 LNHNV and CDR2 YYDKDF (reference sequence). This CDR3 has 16 residues. CDR3 amino acids: CATSRAGTGVGYGYTF. In nucleotides, the CDR3 is TGTGCCACCAGCAGGGCCGGGACAGGGGTTGGCTATGGCTACACCTTC.

The chain combines TRBV6-4 with TRBJ2-3; 9 bases align to TRBD2. J lost 1 base, V lost 0 bases, and 2 bases had no gene match. CDR3 length: 16 amino acids. Germline V gene sequence: CDR1 MRHNA, CDR2 SNTAGT. CDR3 nucleotides: TGTGCCAGCAGTGACTCGCCTAGCGGGGGCACAGATACGCAGTATTTT. Residues: CASSDSPSGGTDTQYF.

The chain links TRBV7-2 to TRBJ2-3, with 15 bases matching TRBD2. This CDR3 has 17 amino acids. Germline loops: CDR1 SGHTA, CDR2 FQGNSA. The V and J ends lost 3 bases and 6 bases, in that order; junction bases with no gene match: 7. As DNA, the CDR3 is TGTGCCAGCAGCTTGGGACTAGCGGGGGGCCGGCGCGATACGCAGTATTTT. Protein product: CASSLGLAGGRRDTQYF.

The chain has TRBV10-2 and TRBJ1-5; 7 nucleotides agree with TRBD1. Germline assignment: CDR1 WSHSY and CDR2 SAAADI. This CDR3 contains 14 residues. The V and J ends lost 6 bases and 5 bases, in that order; junction bases with no gene match: 7. The CDR3 sequence is CASSPQGLDQPQHF. DNA for the CDR3: TGCGCCAGCAGCCCACAGGGGTTGGATCAGCCCCAGCATTTT.

The chain uses TRBV28 and TRBJ1-4; D is ambiguous. The germline V gene has CDR1 MDHEN and CDR2 SYDVKM. V lost 4 bases, J lost 8 bases, and 17 bases lay in between. The CDR3 is 15 residues long. The CDR3 nucleotides read TGTGCCAGCAGTTCCCCGTCAGACCCGGGGGAAAAACTGTTTTTT. Translation: CASSSPSDPGEKLFF. Complete variable domain (other parts from reference TRBV28 and TRBJ1-4): DVKVTQSSRYLVKRTGEKVFLECVQDMDHENMFWYRQDPGLGLRLIYFSYDVKMKEKGDIPEGYSVSREKKERFSLILESASTNQTSMYLCASSSPSDPGEKLFFGSGTQLSVL.

This clone was recorded once. This chain links TRBV19 with TRBJ1-1; D is unclear. This CDR3 has 14 residues. Germline V gene lookup returns CDR1 LNHDA and CDR2 SQIVND (reference sequence). With 2 bases removed from V and 3 bases from J, the gap between germline ends came to 10 bases. The CDR3 DNA is TGTGCCAGTAGTATAAAAATGAGGGACACTGAAGCTTTCTTT. Residues: CASSIKMRDTEAFF.

The gene calls are TRBV27 and TRBJ1-5, with no clear D. This CDR3 is built from 14 residues. V was cut by 2 bases and J by 4 bases, with 9 bases left in between. Germline V gene sequence: CDR1 MNHEY, CDR2 SMNVEV (reference sequence). The CDR3, as DNA: TGTGCCAGCAGTTTACTTGGAGGGAATCAGCCCCAGCATTTT. The encoded protein is CASSLLGGNQPQHF.

The table lists this clone with a count of one. The chain combines TRBV7-2 with TRBJ2-1, with TRBD2 identical over 12 bases. The germline gives CDR1 SGHTA, CDR2 FQGNSA. The V segment lost 2 bases and the J segment 6 bases; nucleotides outside the gene matches: 14. The CDR3 is 19 amino acids. The DNA for the CDR3 is TGTGCCAGCAGCTTACGCTTTCGGCTAGCGGGGGGGTCTCGCAATGAGCAGTTCTTC. Encoded protein: CASSLRFRLAGGSRNEQFF.

This clone was counted once. The J gene is TRBJ1-5, the V gene TRBV4-1; unclear D gene. This CDR3 spans 15 amino acids. The V end lost 1 base, the J end lost 7 bases, and 14 bases lay between the germline ends. Germline values: CDR1 MGHRA, CDR2 YSYEKL. CDR3: CASSQASGVGQPQHF. CDR3 DNA sequence: TGCGCCAGCAGCCAAGCTTCCGGGGTGGGACAGCCCCAGCATTTT.

Only a few counts were recorded for this clone. The junction differs from germline at one of its ends, possibly a read error. The V gene is TRBV10-3, the J gene TRBJ1-5; 7 bases agree with TRBD1. Germline loops: CDR1 ENHRY, CDR2 SYGVKD. CDR3 length: 14 amino acids. The CDR3 nucleotides are TGTGCCACCAGTGAGGGGGCCGCGAATCAGCCCCAGCATTTT. It is translated as CATSEGAANQPQHF.

The CDR3: CASSSRSGVGYTF. CDR3 DNA: TGTGCCAGCAGCTCGCGATCGGGGGTCGGCTACACCTTC. The rearrangement links TRBV5-6 to TRBJ1-2, with D perhaps matching TRBD1 (5 bases). The CDR3 sequence is 13 residues long. V was shortened by 3 bases and J by 8 bases, with 14 bases between the two germline ends. The germline V gene encodes CDR1 SGHDT and CDR2 YYEEEE.

The gene calls are TRBV30 and TRBJ1-4; D gene unclear. CDR1 is GTSNPN, CDR2 SVGIG, per germline (reference sequence). The CDR3 extends over 12 amino acids. V lost 5 bases and J 8 bases, leaving 12 bases between the germline ends. CDR3 DNA sequence: TGTGCCTGGCGAGGCCGTGGGGAAAAACTGTTTTTT. Protein: CAWRGRGEKLFF. Combining the CDR3 with reference TRBV30 and TRBJ1-4 gives the whole variable domain SQTIHQWPATLVQPVGSPLSLECTVEGTSNPNLYWYRQAAGRGLQLLFYSVGIGQISSEVPQNLSASRPQDRQFILSSKKLLLSDSGFYLCAWRGRGEKLFFGSGTQLSVL.

This chain links TRBV27 with TRBJ1-1; no clear D gene. The CDR3 contains 15 residues. The V end was cut by 2 bases, the J end by 0 bases, with 10 bases between. Germline loops: CDR1 MNHEY, CDR2 SMNVEV (reference sequence). CDR3 sequence reads: CASSLKGAVNTEAFF. In DNA, the CDR3 is TGTGCCAGCAGTTTAAAGGGAGCCGTGAACACTGAAGCTTTCTTT.

V and J are TRBV5-1 and TRBJ2-6; no clear D. This CDR3 contains 14 residues. Per germline, CDR1 SGHRS and CDR2 YFSETQ. The V and J ends lost 7 bases and 2 bases respectively, with 10 bases between them. The CDR3 DNA reads as TGCGCCAGCCAAGCAACCGCTGGGGCCAACGTCCTGACTTTC. Its translation is CASQATAGANVLTF.

V gene TRBV2 combines with J gene TRBJ2-5; 7 bases match TRBD1. J lost 1 base, V lost 4 bases, and 3 bases had no gene match. There are 14 residues in the CDR3. Germline V CDR1 and CDR2: SNHLY, FYNNEI. CDR3 sequence: CASSVGTAQETQYF. The CDR3 nucleotides read TGTGCCAGCAGTGTTGGGACAGCCCAAGAGACCCAGTACTTC.

The V call is TRBV7-2, the J call TRBJ2-1; 7 bases align to TRBD1. The length of the CDR3 is 15 residues. V gave up 4 bases and J gave up 7 bases; unmatched junction bases: 10. Germline CDR1 and CDR2: SGHTA and FQGNSA. The DNA of the CDR3 is TGTGCCAGCAGCTCCCACCGACAGGGTGTGAATGAGCAGTTCTTC. This codes for CASSSHRQGVNEQFF.

The chain carries TRBV2 and TRBJ1-2; D is possibly TRBD1 (5 bases). Per germline, CDR1 SNHLY and CDR2 FYNNEI. CDR3 size: 15 residues. Deletions cut 0 bases from V and 2 bases from J, with 10 bases between. CDR3 residues: CASSEAAGWNYGYTF. The CDR3 DNA sequence: TGTGCCAGCAGTGAAGCGGCAGGGTGGAACTATGGCTACACCTTC.

This clone came up a few times. The rearrangement joins TRBV10-3 to TRBJ2-7; D is perhaps TRBD2 (6 bases). V lost 0 bases and J lost 0, with 12 bases in between. CDR1 ENHRY and CDR2 SYGVKD come from the germline V gene. The CDR3 has 16 amino acids. The DNA for the CDR3 is TGTGCCATCAGTGAGTCGCCAGCGGGTTTCTCCTACGAGCAGTACTTC. As protein: CAISESPAGFSYEQYF.

The chain uses TRBV7-8 and TRBJ1-1; TRBD1 matches 7 bases. From germline, CDR1 is SGHVS and CDR2 FQNEAQ. CDR3 length: 15 amino acids. With V trimmed by 4 bases and J by 3 bases, 8 bases remained unmatched. In DNA, the CDR3 is TGTGCCAGCAGCTCACGACAGGGTATTTACACTGAAGCTTTCTTT. Residues: CASSSRQGIYTEAFF.

The chain carries TRBV7-6 and TRBJ2-7; weak D call: TRBD1 (5 bases). Trimming cost V 2 bases and J 7 bases, with 12 bases left between them. Germline CDR1 and CDR2: SGHVS and FNYEAQ. This CDR3 has 13 amino acids. The CDR3 DNA reads as TGTGCCAGCAGCTTACGTGGGGCTAGGGAGCAGTACTTC. Its protein product is CASSLRGAREQYF.

The chain links TRBV5-1 to TRBJ2-7, with D tentatively TRBD1 (5 bases). The V and J ends lost 5 bases and 11 bases respectively, with 14 bases between them. The CDR3 contains 11 residues. Germline CDR1 and CDR2: SGHRS and YFSETQ. The CDR3 DNA follows: TGCGCCAGCAGGCAGGGTTCGTCGGAGTACTTC. Protein sequence: CASRQGSSEYF.

The CDR3 spells CSVKAGPWAGGSNQPQHF. The CDR3 coding sequence is TGCAGCGTTAAAGCAGGCCCGTGGGCAGGGGGGAGCAATCAGCCCCAGCATTTT. The rearrangement joins TRBV29-1 to TRBJ1-5; 7 nucleotides line up with TRBD1. CDR1 and CDR2 from the germline V gene are SQVTM and ANQGSEA. V was clipped by 5 bases and J by 1 base; unmatched bases: 17. This CDR3 region has 18 residues.

J is TRBJ2-2 and V is TRBV7-9, with 7 bases matching TRBD2. V dropped 9 bases and J dropped 1; count of bases not matched to a gene: 5. The germline CDR1 and CDR2 sequences are SEHNR and FQNEAQ (reference sequence). This CDR3 contains 14 residues. CDR3: CASTGRENTGELFF. DNA of the CDR3: TGTGCCAGTACGGGGAGGGAGAACACCGGGGAGCTGTTTTTT.